The 17 T cell receptor beta chains reported below all come from one sample, sequenced in a study of chemoradiotherapy in HPV16-positive cancers. Repertoires were generated with immunoSEQ multiplex PCR, while TCRdb's copy carries only in-frame clones and drops some. This sample has about 53,000 clones, with about 88% found just once. Sequences were derived from blood, sampled from a patient who underwent chemoradiotherapy. These receptors were obtained from a human donor with HPV-associated anogenital cancer.

This sequence joins TRBV14 and TRBJ2-7; 7 bases line up with TRBD1. Germline-derived CDR1 and CDR2 are SGHDN and FVKESK. The CDR3 consists of 15 residues. With 3 bases clipped from V and 6 bases from J, the junction kept 11 bases outside the gene matches. CDR3 protein: CASSHGDRAGREQYF. The CDR3 DNA reads as TGTGCCAGCAGCCATGGCGACAGGGCGGGCCGCGAGCAGTACTTC. The whole variable domain, filled in from reference TRBV14 and TRBJ2-7, reads EAGVTQFPSHSVIEKGQTVTLRCDPISGHDNLYWYRRVMGKEIKFLLHFVKESKQDESGMPNNRFLAERTGGTYSTLKVQPAELEDSGVYFCASSHGDRAGREQYFGPGTRLTVT.

The rearrangement joins TRBV5-1 to TRBJ1-3; 8 positions agree with TRBD1. The CDR3 runs 18 residues. Germline lookup yields CDR1 SGHRS and CDR2 YFSETQ. V trimming: 4 bases; J trimming: 0 bases; junction bases outside the gene matches: 12. CDR3 sequence: CASSVTGALRDSGNTIYF. The CDR3 bases are TGCGCCAGCAGCGTGACAGGGGCTCTTAGAGACTCTGGAAACACCATATATTTT.

J is TRBJ2-5 and V is TRBV5-1; D tentatively fits TRBD1 or TRBD2 (6 bases each). The CDR3 is made up of 16 amino acids. V was shortened by 4 bases and J by 1 base, with 17 bases between the two germline ends. Germline V CDR1 and CDR2: SGHRS, YFSETQ. The CDR3 protein is CASSTTLQGLQETQYF. In DNA, the CDR3 is TGCGCCAGCAGCACTACCCTACAGGGACTCCAAGAGACCCAGTACTTC.

V gene TRBV19 combines with J gene TRBJ1-1, with TRBD1 as a possible D gene (6 bases). The germline CDR1 and CDR2 sequences are LNHDA and SQIVND (reference sequence). The V end was cut by 3 bases, the J end by 1 base, with 12 bases between. The CDR3 length is 15 residues. CDR3 DNA: TGTGCCAGTAGTATCGACCCGGGGGCGAACACTGAAGCTTTCTTT. It encodes CASSIDPGANTEAFF. Together with reference TRBV19 and TRBJ1-1, the CDR3 gives the full variable domain: DGGITQSPKYLFRKEGQNVTLSCEQNLNHDAMYWYRQDPGQGLRLIYYSQIVNDFQKGDIAEGYSVSREKKESFPLTVTSAQKNPTAFYLCASSIDPGANTEAFFGQGTRLTVV.

The genes are TRBV2 and TRBJ1-4, with a tentative D call TRBD1 (5 bases). Germline CDR1 and CDR2: SNHLY and FYNNEI. V lost 4 bases to trimming and J lost 3 bases, with 12 bases between them. The CDR3 contains 15 residues. This CDR3 is CASSGGLGANEKLFF. The CDR3 DNA reads TGTGCCAGCAGTGGTGGTTTGGGGGCTAATGAAAAACTGTTTTTT.

CDR3 bases: TGTGCCAGTATGTCGGGACGCACAAATGAAAAACTGTTTTTT. Its translation: CASMSGRTNEKLFF. V usage is TRBV19 and J usage is TRBJ1-4; maybe TRBD1 (5 bases). Germline V gives CDR1 LNHDA, CDR2 SQIVND (reference sequence). The CDR3 covers 14 residues. The V end lost 7 bases, the J end lost 5 bases, and 14 bases lay between the germline ends.

V gene TRBV1 combines with J gene TRBJ2-7; the D call in the table, TRBD1, was not verified against the DNA. TRBV1 has pseudogene status. CDR3 length: 14 amino acids. CDR3 region: CTSSQAPGWHEQYF. The CDR3 DNA sequence: TGCACCAGCAGCCAAGCCCCAGGGTGGCACGAGCAGTACTTC.

This clone was picked up one time. This chain joins TRBV6-6 and TRBJ1-2, with D unclear. CDR1 is MNHNY and CDR2 is SVGAGI in the germline V gene (reference sequence). The CDR3 contains 14 residues. Trimming pared 7 bases from V and 8 bases from J, leaving 20 bases between. This CDR3 reads CASNSGPAVWGYTF. CDR3 DNA: TGTGCCAGCAATTCCGGGCCCGCCGTGTGGGGCTACACCTTC.

The chain uses TRBV6-5 and TRBJ1-1; 9 nucleotides line up with TRBD1. The CDR3 length is 15 residues. Trimming took 0 bases from V and 1 from J; bases not matched to a gene: 0. Looked up from germline, CDR1 is MNHEY and CDR2 is SVGAGI. The CDR3 protein is CASSYSGQGNTEAFF. CDR3 nucleotide sequence: TGTGCCAGCAGTTACTCGGGACAGGGGAACACTGAAGCTTTCTTT.

The CDR3 nucleotides are TGTGCCACCTATCATGGGACCGGGGAGCTGTTTTTT. Its translation is CATYHGTGELFF. This rearrangement joins TRBV5-4 to TRBJ2-2; D is uncertain. Trimming pared 9 bases from V and 5 bases from J, leaving 11 bases between. The CDR3 consists of 12 residues. CDR1 and CDR2 from the germline V gene are SGHNT and YYREEE (reference sequence). Full variable domain (rest looked up from reference TRBV5-4 and TRBJ2-2): ETGVTQSPTHLIKTRGQQVTLRCSSQSGHNTVSWYQQALGQGPQFIFQYYREEENGRGNFPPRFSGLQFPNYSSELNVNALELDDSALYLCATYHGTGELFFGEGSRLTVL.

The rearrangement links TRBV18 to TRBJ1-5; unclear D gene. The CDR3 is made up of 16 amino acids. Trimming stripped 2 bases from V and 5 bases from J, with 16 bases between. Germline loops: CDR1 KGHSH, CDR2 LQKENI. CDR3 amino acids: CASSPGNYGADQPQHF. For the CDR3, the DNA is TGTGCCAGCTCACCAGGGAATTACGGAGCGGATCAGCCCCAGCATTTT.

This chain connects TRBV30 to TRBJ1-5; TRBD1 might be the D (6 bases). The CDR3 is made up of 14 amino acids. V was trimmed by 1 base and J by 2 bases, leaving 9 bases between them. Germline values: CDR1 GTSNPN, CDR2 SVGIG (reference sequence). The CDR3 loop is CAWSGTVRNQPQHF. The CDR3 DNA follows: TGTGCCTGGAGTGGGACAGTCCGCAATCAGCCCCAGCATTTT.

The gene calls are TRBV5-1 and TRBJ1-1, with D unclear. Germline V gene lookup returns CDR1 SGHRS and CDR2 YFSETQ. The length of the CDR3 is 15 residues. V dropped 0 bases and J dropped 0 bases, with 9 bases sitting between them. The CDR3 sequence is CASSLGEGVNTEAFF. The CDR3 bases are TGCGCCAGCAGCTTGGGTGAGGGCGTGAACACTGAAGCTTTCTTT.

The chain's CDR3 is CASSLLTSGVSYEQYF. CDR3 coding DNA: TGTGCCAGCAGCCTCCTGACTAGCGGGGTTTCCTACGAGCAGTACTTC. V is TRBV5-4 and J is TRBJ2-7, with TRBD2 identical over 11 bases. The V gene's germline CDR1 is SGHNT and CDR2 YYREEE (reference sequence). There are 16 residues in the CDR3. Trimming at V came to 4 bases and at J to 1 base, leaving 7 bases not matched to a gene.

This clone is a singleton in its sample. This chain connects TRBV6-5 to TRBJ1-4; 10 bases fit TRBD1. The V and J ends lost 7 bases and 3 bases, in that order; junction bases with no gene match: 2. Per the germline V gene, CDR1 is MNHEY and CDR2 is SVGAGI. This CDR3 region has 14 residues. CDR3 sequence: CASTGQGANEKLFF. The CDR3 coding sequence is TGTGCCAGCACCGGACAGGGGGCTAATGAAAAACTGTTTTTT.

The chain employs TRBV19 and TRBJ2-5, with 8 bases matching TRBD1. The CDR3 loop spans 16 amino acids. The J segment lost 5 bases and the V segment lost 3 bases, leaving 11 bases of the junction unmatched. Germline CDR1 and CDR2: LNHDA and SQIVND (reference sequence). CDR3 nucleotides: TGTGCCAGTAGTATCGGTAACAGGGGGTTGGTGGAGACCCAGTACTTC. Its protein product is CASSIGNRGLVETQYF.

CDR3 sequence reads: CASSYGTYEKLFF. CDR3 coding DNA: TGTGCCAGCAGCTATGGGACGTATGAAAAACTGTTTTTT. V usage is TRBV7-9 and J usage is TRBJ1-4; tentatively, D is TRBD1 (5 bases). This CDR3 has 13 residues. The V end lost 4 bases, the J end lost 6 bases, and 9 bases lay between the germline ends. Looked up from germline, CDR1 is SEHNR and CDR2 is FQNEAQ (reference sequence). The full variable domain, in which reference TRBV7-9 and TRBJ1-4 provide the parts outside the CDR3, is DTGVSQNPRHKITKRGQNVTFRCDPISEHNRLYWYRQTLGQGPEFLTYFQNEAQLEKSRLLSDRFSAERPKGSFSTLEIQRTEQGDSAMYLCASSYGTYEKLFFGSGTQLSVL.